The TCR beta chain described here comes from a study of blood T cells in healthy people across ages. Notes on the study in general: Donor CMV status was unknown, possibly confounding expanded clonotype changes. As age increased, TCR beta diversity per million T cells fell in a roughly linear fashion.

The people who gave samples were healthy Caucasians from Russia, aged roughly 6 to 100. Details on this clonotype: What it binds is unknown.

Sample-barcoded 5' priming and a J-beta primer mix drove a second PCR of roughly 7 to 11 cycles. One entry per CDR3 protein results from TCRdb running MiXCR on the 5' RACE reads. The sample carries 1.5 million to 2 million distinct CDR3 sequences, under 30% recorded once. The ends were cut back, 3 bases at V and 7 bases at J, with 12 bases in the middle. This CDR3 region has 13 residues. The rearrangement joins TRBV12-3 or TRBV12-4 to TRBJ1-2, with D possibly matching TRBD1 (6 bases). Material: blood. This receptor was obtained from a woman younger than 45 in good health. Here the CDR3 reads CASSFAGAGGYTF. Written as DNA, the CDR3 is TGTGCCAGCAGTTTCGCAGGGGCGGGTGGCTACACCTTC.